The entry below gives a single TCR beta chain sequence along with its context. These data are taken from a study of blood T cell repertoires in COVID-19. Sequencing was performed with immunoSEQ multiplex PCR; in TCRdb, only in-frame clones are kept and a portion is missing. The data show about 100,000 clones, with 88% seen just once and approximately 6.2% held by the top ten. The length of the CDR3 is 15 residues. Per germline, CDR1 SGHRS and CDR2 YFSETQ. Trimming left V 0 bases short and J 5 bases short, with 14 bases between. Sequenced: peripheral blood. The J gene is TRBJ2-5, the V gene TRBV5-1, with D possibly being TRBD1 (6 bases). The source of this sequence is a middle-aged man with active or convalescent COVID-19. The DNA of the CDR3 is TGCGCCAGCAGCTTGGGCAGGGGCGCATCGGAGACCCAGTACTTC. Its protein product is CASSLGRGASETQYF.